These T cell receptor beta chains were read from a single sample in a study of cytomegalovirus exposure and HLA in healthy donors. The protocol was immunoSEQ multiplex PCR, while the TCRdb copy is restricted to in-frame clones and leaves out a portion. The profile shows 95,000 to 150,000 clones, around 80% of them singletons. What was sequenced was PBMCs. Receptor source: a man under 40 in good health and CMV-seronegative. The CDR3 runs from the conserved cysteine through the conserved F or W. Each record gives: clone size, V gene, D gene, J gene, CDR3 protein, CDR3 DNA. D genes are given only for firm matches. Only some rows state a clone size, as once, few, many or a class for expanded clones.

-	TRBV19	-	TRBJ1-1	CASSTFLGVFPEAFF	TGTGCCAGTAGTACGTTCCTAGGGGTTTTCCCTGAAGCTTTCTTT
-	TRBV9	-	TRBJ1-1	CASSVSGSNTEAFF	TGTGCCAGCAGCGTATCCGGGTCGAACACTGAAGCTTTCTTT
once	TRBV12-5	-	TRBJ1-5	CASGSKTTGHSNQPQHF	TGTGCTAGTGGTTCAAAGACAACAGGGCATAGCAATCAGCCCCAGCATTTT
-	TRBV4-1	-	TRBJ1-4	CASSKRDTSYSATNEKLFF	TGCGCCAGCAGCAAGAGGGACACCTCCTATTCGGCAACTAATGAAAAACTGTTTTTT
-	TRBV7-9	TRBD2	TRBJ2-7	CASSLGLASYEQYF	TGTGCCAGCAGCTTAGGACTAGCTTCGTACGAGCAGTACTTC
-	TRBV10-3	TRBD1	TRBJ1-5	CAISRTGSSNQPQHF	TGTGCCATCAGTCGGACAGGGAGCAGCAATCAGCCCCAGCATTTT
-	TRBV18	TRBD1	TRBJ1-2	CASSLRDSYGYTF	TGTGCCAGCTCACTCCGGGACAGCTATGGCTACACCTTC
-	TRBV5-1	TRBD1	TRBJ1-1	CASSSSTGWAEAFF	TGCGCCAGCAGCTCGTCGACAGGGTGGGCTGAAGCTTTCTTT
-	TRBV6-1	TRBD1	TRBJ2-7	CASGDRVIDEQYF	TGTGCCAGCGGGGACAGGGTAATTGACGAGCAGTACTTC
-	TRBV7-8	-	TRBJ2-1	CASSLVCQASYNEQFF	TGTGCCAGCAGCTTAGTGTGCCAGGCCTCCTACAATGAGCAGTTCTTC
few	TRBV13	TRBD1	TRBJ1-1	CASSSRTGNTEAFF	TGTGCCAGCAGCTCGAGGACAGGGAACACTGAAGCTTTCTTT
-	TRBV9	TRBD1	TRBJ1-4	CASSVGQGGGNEKLFF	TGTGCCAGCAGCGTCGGACAGGGTGGGGGTAATGAAAAACTGTTTTTT
-	TRBV5-1	TRBD2	TRBJ2-1	CASSPTRSGSDNEQFF	TGCGCCAGCAGCCCCACGAGGAGCGGGAGCGACAATGAGCAGTTCTTC
-	TRBV2	-	TRBJ1-1	CASRGEGGPTEAFF	TGTGCCAGCAGGGGGGAAGGGGGTCCCACTGAAGCTTTCTTT
-	TRBV6-5	TRBD1	TRBJ1-2	CASSYQGGGYTF	TGTGCCAGCAGTTACCAAGGGGGCGGCTACACCTTC
-	TRBV30	-	TRBJ1-3	CAWSTGNTIYF	TGTGCCTGGAGTACAGGGAACACCATATATTTT
-	TRBV10-3	-	TRBJ2-7	CAISPGQGGYEQYF	TGTGCCATCAGCCCGGGGCAGGGGGGCTACGAGCAGTACTTC
medium-sized	TRBV5-1	-	TRBJ2-2	CATKQGSGELFF	TGCGCCACCAAACAGGGTAGCGGGGAGCTGTTTTTT
-	TRBV11-2	-	TRBJ2-4	CASSPGVKNIQYF	TGTGCCAGCAGCCCCGGGGTCAAAAACATTCAGTACTTC
once	TRBV14	-	TRBJ2-5	CASSPSGVRETQYF	TGTGCCAGCAGCCCATCAGGGGTGCGGGAGACCCAGTACTTC
few	TRBV7-3	-	TRBJ2-1	CASTLILGTEQFF	TGTGCCAGCACCTTAATTCTCGGGACAGAGCAGTTCTTC
-	TRBV7-9	TRBD1	TRBJ1-1	CASRQGVNTEAFF	TGTGCCAGCAGGCAGGGGGTGAACACTGAAGCTTTCTTT
few	TRBV5-8	TRBD2	TRBJ2-7	CASSLFSGGSYEQYF	TGTGCCAGCAGCTTATTTAGCGGGGGCTCCTACGAGCAGTACTTC
-	TRBV7-2	TRBD2	TRBJ2-7	CASSPQRGATYEQYF	TGTGCCAGCAGCCCCCAGCGGGGCGCGACCTACGAGCAGTACTTC
-	TRBV5-1	TRBD1	TRBJ1-2	CASSLDGMGQGITYGYTF	TGCGCCAGCAGCTTGGACGGAATGGGACAGGGGATTACCTATGGCTACACCTTC
-	TRBV4-2	-	TRBJ1-4	CASSQVGTGVNEKLFF	TGTGCCAGCAGCCAAGTGGGCACAGGAGTTAATGAAAAACTGTTTTTT
few	TRBV6-5	-	TRBJ2-4	CASSSIITDSKNIQYF	TGTGCCAGCAGTTCCATCATTACAGATTCCAAAAACATTCAGTACTTC
-	TRBV5-4	-	TRBJ1-3	CASSLVEENTIYF	TGTGCCAGCAGCTTAGTGGAGGAAAACACCATATATTTT
-	TRBV11-2	TRBD1	TRBJ1-1	CASSIKTGGGEAFF	TGTGCCAGCAGTATCAAAACAGGGGGGGGAGAAGCTTTCTTT
-	TRBV4-1	-	TRBJ2-7	CASSHDRYYEQYF	TGCGCCAGCAGCCACGACAGGTACTACGAGCAGTACTTC
-	TRBV27	TRBD1	TRBJ2-7	CASRQRGQGIYEQYF	TGTGCCAGCAGGCAGCGGGGACAGGGGATTTACGAGCAGTACTTC
-	TRBV9	TRBD1	TRBJ1-3	CASSGQGPGNTIYF	TGTGCCAGCAGCGGACAGGGGCCCGGAAACACCATATATTTT
-	TRBV6-1	-	TRBJ1-5	CASGKAGDSNQPQHF	TGTGCCAGCGGGAAGGCAGGGGACAGCAATCAGCCCCAGCATTTT
-	TRBV5-4	TRBD2	TRBJ2-1	CAVSSGRDYNEQFF	TGTGCCGTTAGTAGCGGGAGAGATTACAATGAGCAGTTCTTC
once	TRBV28	-	TRBJ1-1	CASSFADRRKAFF	TGTGCCAGCAGCTTCGCGGACAGACGCAAAGCTTTCTTT
-	TRBV6-5	-	TRBJ1-1	CASSLTVNTEAFF	TGTGCCAGCAGTCTAACAGTGAACACTGAAGCTTTCTTT
-	TRBV28	-	TRBJ2-7	CASSLLLHRYEQYF	TGTGCCAGCAGTCTCCTCCTTCATCGCTACGAGCAGTACTTC
-	TRBV7-8	-	TRBJ1-1	CASSPRDGNTEAFF	TGTGCCAGCAGCCCCCGGGATGGGAACACTGAAGCTTTCTTT
-	TRBV19	TRBD1	TRBJ1-2	CASSKKQGDYGYTF	TGTGCCAGTAGTAAAAAACAGGGGGACTATGGCTACACCTTC
-	TRBV7-3	-	TRBJ2-5	CASSSLRGETQYF	TGTGCCAGCAGCTCTCTACGCGGGGAGACCCAGTACTTC
-	TRBV4-3	-	TRBJ1-1	CASSQAPGVNTEAFF	TGCGCCAGCAGCCAAGCCCCAGGGGTGAACACTGAAGCTTTCTTT
-	TRBV5-1	-	TRBJ1-1	CASSLEPADTEAFF	TGCGCCAGCAGCTTGGAACCGGCGGACACTGAAGCTTTCTTT
-	TRBV19	-	TRBJ1-1	CASTPQEAGKTEAFF	TGTGCCAGTACCCCCCAGGAGGCGGGAAAAACTGAAGCTTTCTTT
-	TRBV20-1	-	TRBJ1-5	CSASSSTQHF	TGCAGTGCTTCGAGTAGCACCCAGCATTTT
-	TRBV7-8	-	TRBJ2-2	CASSSRPANTGELFF	TGTGCCAGCAGCTCCCGTCCCGCGAACACCGGGGAGCTGTTTTTT
-	TRBV5-1	-	TRBJ2-1	CASSGVLRRDNEQFF	TGCGCCAGCAGCGGGGTGCTCCGGCGGGACAATGAGCAGTTCTTC
-	TRBV5-1	-	TRBJ1-3	CASSRDISGNTIYF	TGCGCCAGCAGCCGGGACATATCTGGAAACACCATATATTTT
-	TRBV10-3	-	TRBJ2-5	CAISNRFHETQYF	TGTGCCATCAGTAACAGGTTTCATGAGACCCAGTACTTC
-	TRBV5-1	-	TRBJ1-1	CASRASTEDFF	TGCGCCAGCAGGGCTAGCACTGAAGATTTCTTT
-	TRBV10-3	TRBD1	TRBJ2-5	CAISRDREWETQYF	TGTGCCATCAGTCGGGACAGGGAGTGGGAGACCCAGTACTTC